The present T cell receptor (beta chain) was sequenced within a study of cytomegalovirus exposure and HLA in healthy donors. Primers for the PCR totalled 60 Vbeta and 13 Jbeta. The repertoire was sequenced with immunoSEQ multiplex PCR; TCRdb's copy has only in-frame clones and lacks some. The profile covers 120,000 to 150,000 clones, with roughly four fifths appearing a single time and around 1.5% taken by the ten largest. This TCR derives from a female donor in good health and CMV-seronegative. The sequenced sample consisted of PBMCs.

The CDR3 reads CASSLVPGHRDEQYF. CDR3 in DNA: TGCGCCAGCAGCTTGGTGCCGGGACATAGAGACGAGCAGTACTTC. The V gene is TRBV5-1, the J gene TRBJ2-5, with a weak D call TRBD1 (6 bases). Matching the DNA end better, TRBJ2-7 makes the J call doubtful. The CDR3 sequence is 15 residues long. Germline CDR1 and CDR2: SGHRS and YFSETQ.